The 30 T cell receptor beta chains listed next were all sequenced from one sample in a study of cytomegalovirus exposure and HLA in healthy donors. The PCR employed 60 Vbeta primers together with 13 Jbeta primers. Some clones are missing from TCRdb's copy, which holds only in-frame ones; the method was immunoSEQ multiplex PCR. The sample holds roughly 100,000 clones, around 70% seen once. Sequenced: PBMCs. Source of these receptors: a man in his forties in good health and CMV-seronegative.

In this sample, this clone turned up once. The V and J genes are TRBV9 and TRBJ2-2; D might be TRBD1 (5 bases). The V and J ends lost 6 bases and 4 bases respectively, with 16 bases between them. There are 15 residues in the CDR3. CDR1 and CDR2 (germline): SGDLS, YYNGEE. The CDR3 region is CASKEGASGTGELFF. In nucleotides, the CDR3 is TGTGCCAGCAAGGAAGGGGCCTCGGGCACCGGGGAGCTGTTTTTT.

The V gene is TRBV6-5, the J gene TRBJ1-3; D is unresolved. Germline CDR1 is MNHEY and CDR2 is SVGAGI. The CDR3 contains 13 residues. V dropped 6 bases and J dropped 0 bases, with 6 bases sitting between them. CDR3 region: CASRTASGNTIYF. The CDR3 DNA reads TGTGCCAGCAGAACAGCCTCTGGAAACACCATATATTTT.

The chain joins TRBV7-2 to TRBJ2-7; possible D gene TRBD1, 6 bases. The CDR3 contains 14 residues. CDR1 and CDR2 from the germline V gene are SGHTA and FQGNSA. Deletions cut 4 bases from V and 3 bases from J, with 13 bases between. This CDR3 is CASSSPDSDYEQYF. CDR3 DNA sequence: TGTGCCAGCAGCTCCCCGGACAGTGACTACGAGCAGTACTTC.

The rearrangement uses TRBV6-5 and TRBJ2-7; 8 nucleotides align to TRBD2. Trimming at V came to 6 bases and at J to 7 bases, leaving 14 bases not matched to a gene. Germline V gene sequence: CDR1 MNHEY, CDR2 SVGAGI. The CDR3 is made up of 15 amino acids. CDR3 bases: TGTGCCAGCAGCCCGATCAGCGGGAGACTCCGGGAGCAGTACTTC. Translating it yields CASSPISGRLREQYF.

The V call is TRBV25-1, the J call TRBJ1-6; D gene ambiguous. Per germline, CDR1 MGHDK and CDR2 SYGVNS. The V gene lost 2 bases and the J gene lost 2 bases, with 10 bases spanning the gap. The CDR3 is 16 amino acids. As DNA, the CDR3 is TGTGCCAGCAGTGAACCCGGGAGAGCCTATAATTCACCCCTCCACTTT. Amino acids: CASSEPGRAYNSPLHF.

The rearrangement uses TRBV6-1 and TRBJ2-1; possibly TRBD2 for D (5 bases). The CDR3 has 14 residues. V was clipped by 9 bases and J by 0 bases, with 12 bases between them. Germline assignment: CDR1 MNHNS and CDR2 SASEGT. The CDR3 sequence is CASIGLSSYNEQFF. CDR3 bases: TGTGCCAGTATAGGACTCAGCTCCTACAATGAGCAGTTCTTC.

The chain joins TRBV5-1 to TRBJ2-2; 10 nucleotides match TRBD2. V lost 2 bases to trimming and J lost 4 bases; unmatched junction nucleotides: 5. Germline CDR1 is SGHRS and CDR2 is YFSETQ. The CDR3 runs to 16 residues. CDR3 sequence reads: CASSFLAGVATGELFF. The DNA for the CDR3 is TGCGCCAGCAGCTTCCTAGCGGGAGTCGCCACCGGGGAGCTGTTTTTT.

This clone turned up a few times. Germline is not matched at one junction end, which may reflect a read error. The chain couples TRBV7-7 to TRBJ2-5; possibly TRBD2 for D (6 bases). The CDR3 has 13 residues. The germline V gene has CDR1 SSHAT and CDR2 FNYEAQ (reference sequence). CDR3 sequence: CASSLAPGATQYF. The DNA of the CDR3 is TGTGCTAGCAGCTTAGCCCCGGGAGCGACCCAGTACTTC.

The chain links TRBV5-1 to TRBJ1-2, with TRBD1 matching over 8 bases. J gave up 7 bases and V 4 bases, and 9 bases lay outside the gene matches. The CDR3 covers 14 residues. Germline V lookup: CDR1 SGHRS, CDR2 YFSETQ. CDR3 amino acids: CASSPRTGSGGYTF. The CDR3 bases are TGCGCCAGCAGCCCCCGGACAGGGTCCGGTGGCTACACCTTC.

The rearrangement links TRBV7-9 to TRBJ2-3, with D possibly being TRBD1 (5 bases). Germline lookup yields CDR1 SEHNR and CDR2 FQNEAQ (reference sequence). Deletions cut 2 bases from V and 2 bases from J, with 11 bases between. The CDR3 loop spans 15 amino acids. This CDR3 reads CASSLKGRYTDTQYF. Here the CDR3 DNA reads TGTGCCAGCAGCTTAAAGGGGCGATACACAGATACGCAGTATTTT.

To note about this clone: The junction shows a germline mismatch at one end, possibly a read error. V and J are TRBV29-1 and TRBJ2-2; TRBD2 matches 7 bases. Looked up from germline, CDR1 is SQVTM and CDR2 is ANQGSEA. The length of the CDR3 is 13 residues. CDR3 nucleotides: TGCAGCGGCGGGGGACTTTCCACCGGGGAACTGTTTTTT. Protein: CSGGGLSTGELFF.

V gene TRBV9 combines with J gene TRBJ1-4; D not resolved. Trimming left V 0 bases short and J 8 bases short, with 11 bases between. The CDR3 consists of 14 residues. Germline loops: CDR1 SGDLS, CDR2 YYNGEE. CDR3 in amino acids: CASSVGLREEKLFF. As DNA, the CDR3 is TGTGCCAGCAGCGTAGGGCTCCGGGAGGAAAAACTGTTTTTT.

V gene TRBV14 combines with J gene TRBJ2-7; 9 nucleotides align to TRBD2. The CDR3 has 16 residues. Unmatched junction bases numbered 10, after V lost 4 bases and J lost 3 bases. Germline V gene data show CDR1 as SGHDN and CDR2 as FVKESK. DNA for the CDR3: TGTGCCAGCAGCCTTAAGACTAGCGGCTTTCTCTACGAGCAGTACTTC. Translation gives CASSLKTSGFLYEQYF.

This clone was recorded only once. The chain joins TRBV28 to TRBJ1-2; 9 bases are a match to TRBD1. This CDR3 comprises 13 residues. CDR1 and CDR2 (germline): MDHEN, SYDVKM. Trimming took 6 bases from V and 8 from J; bases not matched to a gene: 7. Here the CDR3 reads CASSLQGARGYTF. The CDR3 DNA follows: TGTGCCAGCAGCCTACAGGGGGCTCGAGGCTACACCTTC.

In DNA form, the CDR3 reads TGTGCCAGCAGTTTAATGGGGCCCTCCTACGAGCAGTACTTC. This codes for CASSLMGPSYEQYF. The V gene is TRBV27, the J gene TRBJ2-7, with D maybe TRBD1 (5 bases). This CDR3 has 14 residues. The ends were cut back, 2 bases at V and 0 bases at J, with 8 bases in the middle. The germline CDR1 and CDR2 sequences are MNHEY and SMNVEV (reference sequence).

The chain combines TRBV10-1 with TRBJ2-1; D not resolved. The CDR3 consists of 15 residues. Trimming removed 4 bases at V and 5 bases at J, with 15 bases between. CDR1 and CDR2 (germline): WNHNN, SYGVQD (reference sequence). CDR3 coding DNA: TGCGCCAGCAGTGCAGGCTTCAGCAGGAACAATGAGCAGTTCTTC. Amino acids: CASSAGFSRNNEQFF.

This clone occurred a few times. The rearrangement links TRBV27 to TRBJ2-3; TRBD2 is a possible D gene (7 bases). Per germline, CDR1 MNHEY and CDR2 SMNVEV (reference sequence). The CDR3 is made up of 16 amino acids. V gave up 6 bases and J gave up 2 bases, with 18 bases separating them. CDR3 region: CASSLWGLAATDTQYF. The CDR3 DNA is TGTGCCAGCAGCCTCTGGGGGCTAGCGGCCACAGATACGCAGTATTTT.

The rearrangement uses TRBV19 and TRBJ1-5, with a weak D call TRBD1 (5 bases). Trimming took off 5 bases at V and 4 bases at J, with 15 bases between the two ends. Per the germline V gene, CDR1 is LNHDA and CDR2 is SQIVND (reference sequence). The CDR3 length is 15 residues. CDR3 bases: TGTGCCAGTAGTCTGCTCGACAGTGTTAATCAGCCCCAGCATTTT. Translating gives CASSLLDSVNQPQHF.

The chain combines TRBV7-9 with TRBJ2-7; D may be TRBD1 (6 bases). With 10 bases removed from V and 2 bases from J, the gap between germline ends came to 21 bases. This CDR3 region has 15 residues. Germline CDR1 SEHNR, CDR2 FQNEAQ (reference sequence). The CDR3 sequence: CAINPTFDRTYEQYF. In nucleotides, the CDR3 is TGTGCCATCAACCCGACCTTCGACAGGACCTACGAGCAGTACTTC.

This chain connects TRBV7-2 to TRBJ1-2, with D possibly TRBD1 on 5 matching bases. Germline V gives CDR1 SGHTA, CDR2 FQGNSA. V dropped 2 bases and J dropped 3 bases, with 13 bases sitting between them. The CDR3 is 15 amino acids. The CDR3: CASSLSRQSYYGYTF. CDR3 DNA: TGTGCCAGCAGCTTATCCCGACAGTCTTACTATGGCTACACCTTC.

There are a few counts of this clone. The chain is built from TRBV4-1 and TRBJ2-1; TRBD2 agrees at 14 bases. CDR1 and CDR2 (germline): MGHRA, YSYEKL. The CDR3 covers 17 residues. With V trimmed by 3 bases and J by 7 bases, 8 bases remained unmatched. This CDR3 reads CASSQPGLAGGGNEQFF. CDR3 bases: TGCGCCAGCAGCCAGCCAGGACTAGCGGGGGGCGGGAATGAGCAGTTCTTC.

This chain connects TRBV5-1 to TRBJ2-4, with 9 positions matching TRBD1. The CDR3 runs to 17 residues. CDR1 SGHRS and CDR2 YFSETQ come from the germline V gene. Trimming at V came to 0 bases and at J to 1 base, leaving 5 bases not matched to a gene. CDR3 protein: CASSLVATGGAKNIQYF. The CDR3 bases are TGCGCCAGCAGCTTGGTAGCGACAGGGGGGGCCAAAAACATTCAGTACTTC.

The gene calls are TRBV6-6 and TRBJ2-7, with D unclear. Germline lookup yields CDR1 MNHNY and CDR2 SVGAGI (reference sequence). The CDR3 loop spans 12 amino acids. The V end was cut by 6 bases, the J end by 3 bases, with 9 bases between. This CDR3 is CASSRSVYEQYF. The CDR3 nucleotides are TGTGCCAGCAGCAGATCTGTCTACGAGCAGTACTTC.

V is TRBV4-1 and J is TRBJ1-5; TRBD1 is a possible D gene (6 bases). Deletions cut 3 bases from V and 0 bases from J, with 12 bases between. Per germline, CDR1 MGHRA and CDR2 YSYEKL. The CDR3 is 16 residues long. In DNA, the CDR3 is TGCGCCAGCAGCCACCGCAGGGGAAGTAGCAATCAGCCCCAGCATTTT. It encodes CASSHRRGSSNQPQHF.

The V and J genes are TRBV7-9 and TRBJ2-1; TRBD2 is a possible D gene (6 bases). Germline assignment: CDR1 SEHNR and CDR2 FQNEAQ (reference sequence). The V end was cut by 5 bases, the J end by 2 bases, with 19 bases between. The CDR3 loop spans 17 amino acids. CDR3 DNA: TGTGCCAGCAGCCACCCCTTTTCGGGAGCCGCCTACAATGAGCAGTTCTTC. Its protein is CASSHPFSGAAYNEQFF.

A few counts support this clone. The rearrangement links TRBV21-1 to TRBJ2-5; the DNA was not used to check the table's D call, TRBD1. TRBV21-1 is termed a pseudogene. The CDR3 is 17 residues long. This CDR3 is CASSNGLQGEYQETQYF. CDR3 DNA sequence: TGTGCCAGCAGCAATGGATTGCAGGGGGAATACCAAGAGACCCAGTACTTC.

CDR3 in DNA: TGTGCCAGCAGCCCCCGACAGGTCTACGAGCAGTACTTC. Protein: CASSPRQVYEQYF. This chain uses TRBV7-2 with TRBJ2-7; D is perhaps TRBD1 (6 bases). V shed 5 bases and J shed 3 bases, with 11 bases lying between them. Germline assignment: CDR1 SGHTA and CDR2 FQGNSA. This CDR3 has 13 amino acids. The complete variable domain, with remaining parts taken from reference TRBV7-2 and TRBJ2-7, reads GAGVSQSPSNKVTEKGKDVELRCDPISGHTALYWYRQSLGQGLEFLIYFQGNSAPDKSGLPSDRFSAERTGGSVSTLTIQRTQQEDSAVYLCASSPRQVYEQYFGPGTRLTVT.

V usage is TRBV7-9 and J usage is TRBJ2-7, with 7 bases aligning to TRBD1. The CDR3 consists of 14 residues. Germline V CDR1 and CDR2: SEHNR, FQNEAQ (reference sequence). After removal of 9 bases from V and 0 bases from J, the junction contained 8 bases not matched to a gene. CDR3 DNA: TGTGCCAGTACAGGGGAAATTAGCTCCTACGAGCAGTACTTC. It is translated as CASTGEISSYEQYF.

V and J are TRBV27 and TRBJ1-1; D is ambiguous. The CDR3 is 15 amino acids. V lost 5 bases and J 2 bases, leaving 15 bases between the germline ends. Per the germline V gene, CDR1 is MNHEY and CDR2 is SMNVEV (reference sequence). The CDR3, as DNA: TGTGCCAGCAGTCCCTGGGTACGGGGAAACACTGAAGCTTTCTTT. Amino acids: CASSPWVRGNTEAFF.

The chain combines TRBV14 with TRBJ1-2, with 8 bases aligning to TRBD1. The germline gives CDR1 SGHDN, CDR2 FVKESK. Germline trimming cut 5 bases from V and 3 bases from J; bases unmatched to any gene: 8. This CDR3 comprises 15 residues. Written as DNA, the CDR3 is TGTGCCAGCAGCGATTTGACAGGGGATTACTATGGCTACACCTTC. This translates into CASSDLTGDYYGYTF.